This TCR beta chain was sequenced during a study of T cell therapy after organ transplantation. The overall study: After therapy, patients were monitored for almost 30 weeks.

Sample time point: 20-29 weeks after completion of therapy. These transplant recipients had drug-resistant or recurrent cytomegalovirus infection. Comments on this clone: Its antigen is as yet unknown.

Sequencing was performed with immunoSEQ multiplex PCR; in TCRdb, only in-frame clones are kept and a portion is missing. The sample holds about 2,300 clones; approximately 74% are singletons and the top ten take 25% to 30%. The V end was cut by 1 base, the J end by 2 bases, with 12 bases between. The germline gives CDR1 SEHNR, CDR2 FQNEAQ (reference sequence). The CDR3 is 15 residues long. Study-level results: Nonresponders had marked pretherapy clonal expansions and little post-therapy change.

This rearrangement joins TRBV7-9 to TRBJ2-7; perhaps TRBD1 as D (5 bases). The material sequenced was CD8+ T cells from blood, taken after autologous CMV-specific T cell therapy. The TCR comes from a human patient who had received a solid organ transplant and had CMV disease. Some of the T cells may derive from the graft donor. CDR3 sequence: CASSLGVTETYEQYF. The CDR3 region has the DNA TGTGCCAGCAGCTTAGGAGTGACAGAGACCTACGAGCAGTACTTC.